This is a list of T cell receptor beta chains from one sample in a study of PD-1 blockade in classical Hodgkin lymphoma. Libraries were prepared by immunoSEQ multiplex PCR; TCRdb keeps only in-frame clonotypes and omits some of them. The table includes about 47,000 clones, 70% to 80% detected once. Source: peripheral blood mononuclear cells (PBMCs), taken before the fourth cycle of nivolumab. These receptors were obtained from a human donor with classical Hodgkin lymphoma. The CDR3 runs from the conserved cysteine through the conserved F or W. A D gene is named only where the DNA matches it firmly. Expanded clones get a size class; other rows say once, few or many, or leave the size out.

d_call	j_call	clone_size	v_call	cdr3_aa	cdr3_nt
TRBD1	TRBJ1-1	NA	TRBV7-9	CASSLRTGGAGTEAFF	TGTGCCAGCAGCCTACGGACAGGGGGCGCGGGCACTGAAGCTTTCTTT
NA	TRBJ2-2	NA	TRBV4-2	CASSQGWTGELFF	TGTGCCAGCAGCCAAGGGTGGACCGGGGAGCTGTTTTTT
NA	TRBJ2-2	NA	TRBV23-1	CASSQSRDSTGELFF	TGCGCCAGCAGTCAATCGCGGGACAGCACCGGGGAGCTGTTTTTT
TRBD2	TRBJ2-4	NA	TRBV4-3	CASSQGELAAPLAKNIQYF	TGCGCCAGCAGCCAAGGGGAACTAGCGGCCCCTTTAGCCAAAAACATTCAGTACTTC
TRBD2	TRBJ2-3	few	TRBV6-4	CARPSGGLTDTQYF	TGTGCCAGACCTAGCGGGGGACTCACAGATACGCAGTATTTT
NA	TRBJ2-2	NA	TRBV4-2	CASSQFAWTGSNTGELFF	TGTGCCAGCAGCCAATTCGCCTGGACTGGCTCGAACACCGGGGAGCTGTTTTTT
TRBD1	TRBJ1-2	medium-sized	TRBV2	CASSFTGTETNYGYTF	TGTGCCAGCAGTTTTACCGGGACAGAAACTAACTATGGCTACACCTTC
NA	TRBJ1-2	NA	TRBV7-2	CASSLGGPYGYTF	TGTGCCAGCAGCCTAGGGGGTCCTTATGGCTACACCTTC
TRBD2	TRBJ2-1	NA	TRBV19	CASSPAGTSGTGQFF	TGTGCCAGTAGTCCCGCCGGGACTAGCGGCACGGGGCAGTTCTTC
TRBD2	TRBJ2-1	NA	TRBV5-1	CASSQGTSGQEQFF	TGCGCCAGCAGCCAAGGGACTAGCGGTCAGGAGCAGTTCTTC
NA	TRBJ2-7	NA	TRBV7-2	CASSLGRVTYEQYF	TGTGCCAGCAGCTTAGGGAGGGTTACCTACGAGCAGTACTTC
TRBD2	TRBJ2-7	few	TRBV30	CAWSVLVGLAGSSLAYEQYF	TGTGCCTGGAGTGTACTAGTGGGACTAGCGGGTTCTAGCCTAGCCTACGAGCAGTACTTC
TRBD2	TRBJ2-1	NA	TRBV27	CASSLRVGLAGANEQFF	TGTGCCAGCAGTTTAAGGGTGGGACTAGCGGGGGCCAATGAGCAGTTCTTC
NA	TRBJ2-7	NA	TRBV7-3	CASSPTSGDEQYF	TGTGCCAGCAGTCCCACTTCAGGCGACGAGCAGTACTTC
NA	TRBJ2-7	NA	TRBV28	CASRSGSIYEQYF	TGTGCCAGCAGGTCCGGGTCGATCTACGAGCAGTACTTC
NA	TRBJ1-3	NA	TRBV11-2	CASSLTGSGNTIYF	TGTGCCAGCAGCTTAACAGGCTCTGGAAACACCATATATTTT
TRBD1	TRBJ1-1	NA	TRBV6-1	CASTGQPNTEAFF	TGTGCCAGCACGGGACAGCCGAACACTGAAGCTTTCTTT
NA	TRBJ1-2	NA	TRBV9	CASSVATANYGYTF	TGTGCCAGCAGCGTAGCTACGGCGAACTATGGCTACACCTTC
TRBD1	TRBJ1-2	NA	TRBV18	CASSPRQGPAGYTF	TGTGCCAGCTCACCAAGACAGGGGCCGGCTGGCTACACCTTC
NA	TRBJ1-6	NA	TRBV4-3	CASSQDNGSPLHF	TGCGCCAGCAGCCAAGATAATGGATCACCCCTCCACTTT
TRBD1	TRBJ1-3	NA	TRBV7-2	CASSFLDRLRNTIYF	TGTGCCAGCAGCTTCCTGGACAGGCTGAGAAACACCATATATTTT
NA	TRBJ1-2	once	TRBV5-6	CASSDLGRGNYGYTF	TGTGCCAGCAGTGACTTGGGGCGGGGGAACTATGGCTACACCTTC
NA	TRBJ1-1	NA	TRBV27	CASSSGPRVTEAFF	TGTGCCAGCAGTTCAGGGCCCCGAGTGACTGAAGCTTTCTTT
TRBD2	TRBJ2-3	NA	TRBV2	CASSASLGRRGSRADTQYF	TGTGCCAGCAGTGCGAGTTTGGGACGGCGCGGGAGTCGCGCAGATACGCAGTATTTT
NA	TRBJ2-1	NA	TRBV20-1	CSATTFNEQFF	TGCAGTGCTACGACTTTCAATGAGCAGTTCTTC
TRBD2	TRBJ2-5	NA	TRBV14	CASSLGLAGQETQYF	TGTGCCAGCAGCCTTGGACTAGCGGGACAAGAGACCCAGTACTTC